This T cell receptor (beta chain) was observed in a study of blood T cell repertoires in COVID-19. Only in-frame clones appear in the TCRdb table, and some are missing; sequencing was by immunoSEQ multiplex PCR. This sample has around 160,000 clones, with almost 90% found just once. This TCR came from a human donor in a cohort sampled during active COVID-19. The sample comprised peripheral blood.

This CDR3 reads CASSFSGVTEAFF. The CDR3 coding sequence is TGTGCCAGTAGTTTCAGCGGGGTCACTGAAGCTTTCTTT. J is TRBJ1-1 and V is TRBV19, with unresolved D. V was trimmed by 5 bases and J by 4 bases, leaving 11 bases between them. Germline loops: CDR1 LNHDA, CDR2 SQIVND (reference sequence). This CDR3 is built from 13 residues.